The rows below give T cell receptor beta chains drawn from one sample of a study of cytomegalovirus exposure and HLA in healthy donors. This table comes from immunoSEQ multiplex PCR, and its TCRdb copy is limited to in-frame clones, with some not included. The repertoire has 130,000 or so clones, 80% to 85% of them found once; the top ten carry roughly 8%. The sample comprised PBMCs. The source is a woman aged 50 to 60 in good health and CMV-seropositive. Each CDR3 is given with its conserved first and last residue. Some rows have no size entry. The others give once, few or many, or a class for an expanded clone.

TRBJ1-2 | . | TRBV7-9 | CSSSPWTGDYGYTF
TRBJ1-5 | . | TRBV6-1 | CASSEDRAYQPQHF
TRBJ1-2 | . | TRBV2 | CASSASPTGGGYTF
TRBJ1-5 | . | TRBV4-3 | CASSQGPRTDSNQPQHF
TRBJ2-2 | few | TRBV2 | CASRTDGSGELFF
TRBJ1-1 | . | TRBV11-2 | CASSPRGGTRNTEAFF
TRBJ2-7 | . | TRBV5-1 | CASSRGQGYSTYEQYF
TRBJ2-5 | . | TRBV6-5 | CASSLSGGETQYF
TRBJ2-1 | . | TRBV15 | CATSNRGSNEQFF
TRBJ2-1 | once | TRBV19 | CASSGPGRNEQFF
TRBJ2-7 | once | TRBV18 | CASRITREDEQYF
TRBJ1-1 | . | TRBV20-1 | CSAKRVSEAFF
TRBJ2-5 | few | TRBV15 | CATSGRGLETQYF
TRBJ1-1 | . | TRBV6-5 | CASSYGRTGGTEAFF
TRBJ1-2 | few | TRBV5-1 | CASSLSGTAEEVGGYTF
TRBJ2-5 | . | TRBV28 | CASVEGGYETQYF
TRBJ2-1 | . | TRBV9 | CASSALAGGYNEQFF
TRBJ2-1 | few | TRBV2 | CASSEASGDNEQFF
TRBJ1-1 | few | TRBV11-2 | CASRAPGFFAEAFF
TRBJ1-1 | . | TRBV15 | CATSRDGGRGNTEAFF
TRBJ1-5 | once | TRBV7-9 | CASSSGTIRNQPQHF
TRBJ2-3 | . | TRBV5-1 | CASSFLILADTSTDTQYF
TRBJ2-3 | . | TRBV28 | CASSPDHTGDSGTDTQYF
TRBJ2-7 | . | TRBV4-1 | CASSQGQKPYEQYF
TRBJ1-2 | few | TRBV18 | CASSPFQGANYGYTF
TRBJ2-2 | . | TRBV13 | CASSAGMDGELFF
TRBJ2-1 | . | TRBV14 | CASSSRPGGNEQFF
TRBJ1-1 | . | TRBV9 | CASSAEVSVGDTEAFF
TRBJ2-7 | . | TRBV18 | CASSTDILHEQYF
TRBJ2-2 | once | TRBV25-1 | CASSESQGRGELFF
TRBJ2-1 | . | TRBV9 | CASSVGSSGGANEQFF
TRBJ2-1 | . | TRBV5-1 | CASSGAPMSSYNEQFF
TRBJ1-1 | . | TRBV7-9 | CASRTQGVGVTEAFF
TRBJ1-6 | . | TRBV5-4 | CASSLDRGDSPLHF
TRBJ2-1 | . | TRBV6-1 | CASSTRTRDHNEQFF
TRBJ2-1 | . | TRBV5-1 | CASSLDSRLEQFF
TRBJ2-5 | . | TRBV4-2 | CASSQEGGLAGEETQYF
TRBJ2-5 | . | TRBV15 | CATSRDYRGTRQETQYF
TRBJ2-2 | . | TRBV7-9 | CASSPLGELFF
TRBJ2-2 | . | TRBV29-1 | CSAPGGTGNTGELFF
TRBJ2-5 | . | TRBV7-9 | CASSLGAGVAVETQYF
TRBJ2-1 | . | TRBV6-5 | CASSYQTSVANEQFF